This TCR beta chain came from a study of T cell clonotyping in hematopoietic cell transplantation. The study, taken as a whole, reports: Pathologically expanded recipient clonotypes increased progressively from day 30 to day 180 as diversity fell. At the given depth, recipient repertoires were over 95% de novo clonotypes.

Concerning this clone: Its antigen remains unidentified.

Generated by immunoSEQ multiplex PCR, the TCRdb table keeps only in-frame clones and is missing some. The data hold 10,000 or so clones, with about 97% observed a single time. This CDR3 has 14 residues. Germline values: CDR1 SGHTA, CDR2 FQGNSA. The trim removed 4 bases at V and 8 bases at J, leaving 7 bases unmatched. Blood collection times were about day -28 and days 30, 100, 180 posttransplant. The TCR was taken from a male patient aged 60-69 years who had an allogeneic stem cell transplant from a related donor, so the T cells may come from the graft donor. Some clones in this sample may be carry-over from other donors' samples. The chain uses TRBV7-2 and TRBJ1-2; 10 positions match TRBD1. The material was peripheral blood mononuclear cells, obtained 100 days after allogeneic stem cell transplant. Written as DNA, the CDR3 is TGTGCCAGCAGCTGGACTCCGGGACAGGGGGGCTACACCTTC. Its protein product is CASSWTPGQGGYTF.